This TCR beta chain appears in the sequencing data of a study of post-analysis software for immune sequencing data. Study overall: As for disease course, relapsing-remitting, secondary progressive and progressive-relapsing multiple sclerosis were all included.

This clonotype appeared many times. The target antigen is unknown. There are 20 residues in the CDR3. Germline CDR1 MNHEY, CDR2 SMNVEV (reference sequence). Trimming cost V 2 bases and J 0 bases; bases outside gene matches: 13. cDNA libraries of TCR beta carried unique molecular identifiers. A single record per CDR3 protein comes from TCRdb applying MiXCR to the PCR reads. The data contain about 200,000 distinct CDR3 sequences, 25% to 35% of them singletons. General study findings and limits: Among roughly 5 TRBV segments more frequent in patients than controls were TRBV5-6, TRBV5-1 and TRBV20-1. With F measure, samples from one preparation batch clustered together strongly. The normalized Chao1 diversity of multiple sclerosis patients was significantly lower than that of controls.

The V call is TRBV27, the J call TRBJ2-6, with TRBD1 identical over 7 bases. The TCR originated in a girl aged 2 to 17 with multiple sclerosis. Sequenced sample: blood. CDR3 in amino acids: CASSLKFPTGQNSGANVLTF. The CDR3 nucleotides read TGTGCCAGCAGTTTAAAATTTCCGACAGGGCAAAACTCTGGGGCCAACGTCCTGACTTTC.